This T cell receptor (beta chain) was sequenced in a study of blood T cell repertoires in COVID-19. This CDR3 has 18 amino acids. The germline V gene encodes CDR1 MNHNY and CDR2 SVGAGI (reference sequence). V was pared by 5 bases and J by 5 bases, with 14 bases of the junction left unmatched. Assay used: immunoSEQ multiplex PCR; TCRdb lists only in-frame clones, some missing. Among 210,000 or so clones listed, 80% to 90% were seen once. Sequencing was carried out using peripheral blood. This receptor was taken from a man aged 30-40 years with COVID-19, enrolled during active disease. The V call is TRBV6-6, the J call TRBJ2-5; 13 bases match TRBD2. DNA of the CDR3: TGTGCCAGCAGTCGACCGGGACTAGCGGGGATGGGATGGGAGACCCAGTACTTC. This codes for CASSRPGLAGMGWETQYF.